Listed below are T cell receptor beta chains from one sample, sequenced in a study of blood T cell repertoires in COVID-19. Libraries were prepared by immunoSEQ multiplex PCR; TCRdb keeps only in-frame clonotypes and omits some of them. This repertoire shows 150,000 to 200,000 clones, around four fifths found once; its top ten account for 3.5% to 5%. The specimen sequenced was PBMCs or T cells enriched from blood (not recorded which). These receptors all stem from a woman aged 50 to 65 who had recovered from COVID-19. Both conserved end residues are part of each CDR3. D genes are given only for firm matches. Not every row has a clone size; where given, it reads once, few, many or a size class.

CDR3: CASSSLNYGYTF
DNA: TGTGCCAGCAGTTCTTTAAACTATGGCTACACCTTC
D: -
V: TRBV6-2/TRBV6-3
J: TRBJ1-2
size: -

CDR3: CASSFGQGTDTQYF
DNA: TGTGCCAGCAGCTTCGGACAGGGCACAGATACGCAGTATTTT
D: TRBD1
V: TRBV14
J: TRBJ2-3
size: few

CDR3: CAWSDDRDFDEKLFF
DNA: TGTGCCTGGAGTGACGACAGGGACTTCGATGAAAAACTGTTTTTT
D: TRBD1
V: TRBV30
J: TRBJ1-4
size: -

CDR3: CATDRVGEQFF
DNA: TGTGCCACCGACAGGGTTGGAGAGCAGTTCTTC
D: TRBD1
V: TRBV28
J: TRBJ2-1
size: -

CDR3: CASSGTGRLNTEAFF
DNA: TGTGCCAGCTCGGGGACAGGGAGACTCAACACTGAAGCTTTCTTT
D: TRBD1
V: TRBV6-5
J: TRBJ1-1
size: -

CDR3: CASSSRDRSLSGNTIYF
DNA: TGTGCCAGCAGCTCCCGGGACAGGTCACTTTCGGGGAACACCATATATTTT
D: TRBD1
V: TRBV7-8
J: TRBJ1-3
size: few

CDR3: CASSTHQGGIEKLFF
DNA: TGTGCCAGTAGTACGCATCAGGGGGGAATTGAAAAACTGTTTTTT
D: TRBD1
V: TRBV19
J: TRBJ1-4
size: few

CDR3: CASGAGSNYGYTF
DNA: TGTGCCAGCGGGGCAGGGTCAAACTATGGCTACACCTTC
D: -
V: TRBV7-9
J: TRBJ1-2
size: once

CDR3: CASSQGRRGEAFF
DNA: TGCGCCAGCAGCCAAGGTCGGAGAGGGGAAGCTTTCTTT
D: -
V: TRBV4-3
J: TRBJ1-1
size: -

CDR3: CASSLAPRGKAGELFF
DNA: TGTGCCAGCAGCTTAGCCCCTAGGGGTAAGGCCGGGGAGCTGTTTTTT
D: -
V: TRBV11-2
J: TRBJ2-2
size: -

CDR3: CASSLDDSYNEQFF
DNA: TGTGCCAGCAGTTTAGACGACAGCTACAATGAGCAGTTCTTC
D: -
V: TRBV27
J: TRBJ2-1
size: -

CDR3: CASSLGDSEQFF
DNA: TGCGCCAGCAGCTTGGGGGACAGTGAGCAGTTCTTC
D: TRBD1
V: TRBV5-1
J: TRBJ2-1
size: -

CDR3: CASSLGTGVTNEKLFF
DNA: TGCGCCAGCAGCTTGGGGACAGGGGTAACTAATGAAAAACTGTTTTTT
D: TRBD1
V: TRBV5-1
J: TRBJ1-4
size: -

CDR3: CAMSGSGRDTQYF
DNA: TGTGCCATGTCAGGGTCAGGTCGCGATACGCAGTATTTT
D: -
V: TRBV2
J: TRBJ2-3
size: few

CDR3: CASSPRLLAGGPGTDTQYF
DNA: TGTGCCAGCTCACCGAGATTACTAGCGGGGGGGCCCGGCACAGATACGCAGTATTTT
D: TRBD2
V: TRBV18
J: TRBJ2-3
size: -

CDR3: CASSLLTGRKAFF
DNA: TGTGCCAGCAGTTTACTGACAGGGAGGAAGGCTTTCTTT
D: TRBD1
V: TRBV12-3/TRBV12-4
J: TRBJ1-1
size: -

CDR3: CASSSQGTTTNEKLFF
DNA: TGTGCCAGCAGCTCGCAGGGGACAACAACTAATGAAAAACTGTTTTTT
D: -
V: TRBV7-2
J: TRBJ1-4
size: -

CDR3: CATSDSGQNTDTQYF
DNA: TGTGCCACCAGTGATTCGGGACAGAACACAGATACGCAGTATTTT
D: TRBD1
V: TRBV24-1
J: TRBJ2-3
size: -

CDR3: CASSETGATGNTIYF
DNA: TGTGCCAGCAGCGAAACAGGGGCCACTGGAAACACCATATATTTT
D: TRBD1
V: TRBV4-2
J: TRBJ1-3
size: -

CDR3: CASSLIRGQGNGYTF
DNA: TGTGCCAGCAGCTTAATCCGCGGTCAGGGGAATGGCTACACCTTC
D: -
V: TRBV11-2
J: TRBJ1-2
size: -

CDR3: CASSLVEWTEAFF
DNA: TGTGCCAGCAGCTTAGTTGAGTGGACTGAAGCTTTCTTT
D: -
V: TRBV7-9
J: TRBJ1-1
size: once

CDR3: CASSFGGGGQGTQYF
DNA: TGTGCCAGCAGTTTTGGGGGGGGAGGTCAGGGTACGCAGTATTTT
D: TRBD2
V: TRBV28
J: TRBJ2-3
size: -

CDR3: CASSAQLTQYF
DNA: TGTGCCAGCAGTGCCCAGTTGACGCAGTATTTT
D: -
V: TRBV2
J: TRBJ2-3
size: -

CDR3: CASCQRTGGNSPLHF
DNA: TGTGCCAGCTGTCAAAGGACAGGGGGGAATTCACCCCTCCACTTT
D: TRBD1
V: TRBV27
J: TRBJ1-6
size: -

CDR3: CASRAPGQGTDTQYF
DNA: TGTGCCAGCAGAGCACCGGGACAGGGCACAGATACGCAGTATTTT
D: TRBD1
V: TRBV6-5
J: TRBJ2-3
size: -

CDR3: CASSDSPFLAGDYGYTF
DNA: TGTGCCAGCAGTGACTCCCCGTTTCTGGCAGGGGACTATGGCTACACCTTC
D: -
V: TRBV6-4
J: TRBJ1-2
size: -

CDR3: CASSEDMNTEAFF
DNA: TGCGCCAGCAGTGAGGACATGAACACTGAAGCTTTCTTT
D: -
V: TRBV10-2
J: TRBJ1-1
size: -

CDR3: CASSLWGQGLAFF
DNA: TGCGCCAGCAGCTTATGGGGGCAGGGGTTGGCTTTCTTT
D: -
V: TRBV5-1
J: TRBJ1-1
size: -

CDR3: CASRTGGVYNEQFF
DNA: TGTGCCAGCAGGACAGGGGGCGTCTACAATGAGCAGTTCTTC
D: TRBD1
V: TRBV2
J: TRBJ2-1
size: once

CDR3: CASSFSPSGNTIYF
DNA: TGTGCCAGCAGCTTTAGCCCCTCTGGAAACACCATATATTTT
D: -
V: TRBV7-9
J: TRBJ1-3
size: -

CDR3: CASSFIGLRDTQYF
DNA: TGTGCCAGCAGTTTTATAGGACTACGTGATACGCAGTATTTT
D: -
V: TRBV28
J: TRBJ2-3
size: -

CDR3: CASSLYSLGQGDTEAFF
DNA: TGTGCCAGCAGTTTATATTCACTGGGACAGGGTGACACTGAAGCTTTCTTT
D: TRBD1
V: TRBV28
J: TRBJ1-1
size: -

CDR3: CATSDFGTSGNNEQFF
DNA: TGTGCCACCAGTGATTTTGGGACTAGCGGAAACAATGAGCAGTTCTTC
D: TRBD2
V: TRBV24-1
J: TRBJ2-1
size: -

CDR3: CASSDRGAQYF
DNA: TGTGCCAGTAGCGACAGGGGTGCGCAGTATTTT
D: TRBD1
V: TRBV19
J: TRBJ2-3
size: -

CDR3: CASGLVPKGQGREKLFF
DNA: TGTGCTAGTGGTTTGGTACCGAAGGGACAGGGTAGAGAAAAACTGTTTTTT
D: TRBD1
V: TRBV12-5
J: TRBJ1-4
size: -

CDR3: CASSWPGQSNEQFF
DNA: TGTGCCAGCAGTTGGCCCGGACAGAGCAATGAGCAGTTCTTC
D: -
V: TRBV6-5
J: TRBJ2-1
size: many

CDR3: CATSREGGRGGELFF
DNA: TGTGCCACCAGCAGAGAAGGCGGGAGAGGCGGGGAGCTGTTTTTT
D: TRBD2
V: TRBV15
J: TRBJ2-2
size: -

CDR3: CASSLNQGTQYF
DNA: TGTGCCAGCAGCTTAAATCAGGGGACGCAGTATTTT
D: -
V: TRBV7-9
J: TRBJ2-3
size: -

CDR3: CASSQIPTSRRGYNSPLHF
DNA: TGCGCCAGCAGCCAAATACCCACCTCCCGCAGGGGCTATAATTCACCCCTCCACTTT
D: -
V: TRBV4-1
J: TRBJ1-6
size: -

CDR3: CASSQAGWRNTEAFF
DNA: TGTGCCAGCTCACAGGCGGGGTGGAGGAACACTGAAGCTTTCTTT
D: -
V: TRBV18
J: TRBJ1-1
size: -

CDR3: CATSQRRDRGANVLTF
DNA: TGTGCCACCAGCCAGAGACGGGACAGGGGGGCCAACGTCCTGACTTTC
D: TRBD1
V: TRBV15
J: TRBJ2-6
size: -

CDR3: CASSLERDRGGYTF
DNA: TGTGCCAGCAGCTTAGAACGGGACAGGGGGGGCTACACCTTC
D: TRBD1
V: TRBV7-2
J: TRBJ1-2
size: -

CDR3: CASSPGAGQLYGYTF
DNA: TGTGCCAGCAGCCCGGGGGCGGGACAGCTTTATGGCTACACCTTC
D: TRBD1
V: TRBV7-6
J: TRBJ1-2
size: -

CDR3: CASSYERNYGYTF
DNA: TGTGCCAGCAGTTATGAGAGGAACTATGGCTACACCTTC
D: -
V: TRBV6-2/TRBV6-3
J: TRBJ1-2
size: -

CDR3: CASSLGRDRQFF
DNA: TGTGCCAGCAGCTTAGGCCGGGACAGACAGTTCTTC
D: TRBD1
V: TRBV11-3
J: TRBJ2-1
size: -

CDR3: CASSGSQGAFNEKLFF
DNA: TGTGCCAGCAGCGGATCCCAGGGGGCCTTTAATGAAAAACTGTTTTTT
D: TRBD1
V: TRBV9
J: TRBJ1-4
size: -

CDR3: CASSLAGGNTEAFF
DNA: TGTGCCAGCAGCTTGGCGGGGGGGAACACTGAAGCTTTCTTT
D: -
V: TRBV5-4
J: TRBJ1-1
size: once

CDR3: CASSYSSEETQYF
DNA: TGTGCCAGCAGTTACTCGAGCGAAGAGACCCAGTACTTC
D: -
V: TRBV6-2/TRBV6-3
J: TRBJ2-5
size: -

CDR3: CASSVVEGETQYF
DNA: TGTGCCAGCAGCGTAGTAGAGGGAGAGACCCAGTACTTC
D: -
V: TRBV9
J: TRBJ2-5
size: -

CDR3: CSAQRRGETEAFF
DNA: TGCAGCGCACAACGCAGGGGAGAGACTGAAGCTTTCTTT
D: -
V: TRBV29-1
J: TRBJ1-1
size: -

CDR3: CASSLRLAGGETQYF
DNA: TGTGCCAGCAGCTTAAGGCTAGCGGGAGGAGAGACCCAGTACTTC
D: TRBD2
V: TRBV5-4
J: TRBJ2-5
size: -

CDR3: CASSPEPGQTEKLFF
DNA: TGTGCCAGCAGCCCTGAACCGGGACAGACTGAAAAACTGTTTTTT
D: TRBD1
V: TRBV9
J: TRBJ1-4
size: -

CDR3: CATSRAKQAGNQPQHF
DNA: TGTGCCACCAGCAGAGCAAAACAGGCTGGAAATCAGCCCCAGCATTTT
D: -
V: TRBV15
J: TRBJ1-5
size: -

CDR3: CASSFSLAGAGELFF
DNA: TGCGCCAGCAGCTTCTCACTAGCGGGAGCCGGGGAGCTGTTTTTT
D: TRBD2
V: TRBV5-1
J: TRBJ2-2
size: -

CDR3: CASSPRTDSNQPQHF
DNA: TGTGCCAGCAGCCCCCGGACAGATAGCAATCAGCCCCAGCATTTT
D: -
V: TRBV21-1
J: TRBJ1-5
size: -

CDR3: CATGLARELFF
DNA: TGTGCCACCGGACTAGCCAGGGAGCTGTTTTTT
D: TRBD2
V: TRBV28
J: TRBJ2-2
size: -

CDR3: CASSFHQASGNTIYF
DNA: TGTGCCAGCAGTTTTCATCAGGCGTCTGGAAACACCATATATTTT
D: -
V: TRBV2
J: TRBJ1-3
size: -

CDR3: CASRIRDRDLTEAFF
DNA: TGTGCCAGCAGGATAAGGGACAGGGACCTGACTGAAGCTTTCTTT
D: TRBD1
V: TRBV7-2
J: TRBJ1-1
size: once

CDR3: CASSRSDYGYTF
DNA: TGTGCCAGCAGTCGGTCGGACTATGGCTACACCTTC
D: -
V: TRBV12-3/TRBV12-4
J: TRBJ1-2
size: -

CDR3: CASSTSTGKVAFF
DNA: TGTGCCAGTAGTACGTCGACGGGGAAGGTAGCTTTCTTT
D: -
V: TRBV19
J: TRBJ1-1
size: few